This T cell receptor (beta chain) was obtained from a study of shared clonotypes between healthy human individuals. From germline, CDR1 is LNHDA and CDR2 SQIVND (reference sequence). The CDR3 is made up of 18 amino acids. The trim removed 2 bases at V and 0 bases at J, leaving 9 bases unmatched. The repertoire was sequenced with immunoSEQ multiplex PCR; TCRdb's copy has only in-frame clones and lacks some. This sample has about 2.4 million clones, with 93% found just once. Donors were Caucasian adults residing in Nashville, Tennessee, USA. Sequencing used naive CD4+ T cells from PBMCs. Subset described: CD45RA+ positively selected. The V gene is TRBV19, the J gene TRBJ2-3; TRBD1 agrees at 9 bases. This TCR came from a man aged 18-30 years in good health. Some clones in this sample may be carry-over from other donors' samples. The CDR3 here is CASSITPRTGVSTDTQYF. The CDR3 bases are TGTGCCAGTAGTATAACACCCAGGACAGGGGTAAGCACAGATACGCAGTATTTT.